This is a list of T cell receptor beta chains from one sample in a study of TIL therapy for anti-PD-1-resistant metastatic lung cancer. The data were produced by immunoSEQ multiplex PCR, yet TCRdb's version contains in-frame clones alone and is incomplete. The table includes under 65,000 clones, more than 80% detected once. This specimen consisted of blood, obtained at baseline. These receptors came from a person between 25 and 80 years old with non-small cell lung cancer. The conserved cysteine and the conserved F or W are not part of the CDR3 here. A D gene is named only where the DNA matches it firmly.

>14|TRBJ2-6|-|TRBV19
ASSTWSLEVANVLT
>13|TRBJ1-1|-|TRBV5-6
ASSLAYRSYTEAF
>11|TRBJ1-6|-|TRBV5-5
ASSLSYNSPLH
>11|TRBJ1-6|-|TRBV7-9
ASSNNGNSPLH
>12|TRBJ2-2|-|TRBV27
ASNWGGPAGELF
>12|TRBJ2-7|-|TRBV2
ASSNTGSSYEQY
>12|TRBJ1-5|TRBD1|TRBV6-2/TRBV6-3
ASSSGQWYQPQH
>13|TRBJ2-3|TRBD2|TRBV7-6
ASSYAGGSTDTQY
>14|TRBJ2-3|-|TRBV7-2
ASSLAGGGVTDTQY
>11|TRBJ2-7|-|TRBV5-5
ASSLDQVYEQY
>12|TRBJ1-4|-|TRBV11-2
ASSFRTHNEKLF
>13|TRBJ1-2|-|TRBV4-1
ASSQGMMYSGGYT
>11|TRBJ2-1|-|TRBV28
ASSLYRYNEQF
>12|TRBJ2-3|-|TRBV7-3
ASSLAGSTDTQY
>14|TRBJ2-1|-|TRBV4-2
ASSQVGERVLNEQF
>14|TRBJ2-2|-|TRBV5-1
ASSLSKGMVTGELF